The clone carrying this T cell receptor (beta chain) appeared a few times. Its antigen is currently unknown. These data come from a study of T cells after yellow fever vaccination. For the study at large: Fractions of low cell number were prepared using SMART-Seq v4 Ultra Low Input. Study results and limitations: Reappearance after the booster was observed for most primary-vaccination clones (roughly 97% CD4, over 70% CD8). Repertoires sorted by FACS could include abundant clonotypes that are contaminants from the bulk population.

TCRdb re-called the 5' RACE reads through MiXCR, storing one row per CDR3 protein. The repertoire holds hundreds of thousands of distinct CDR3 sequences, with about 13% as singletons. The clonotype was recovered from a man aged 25 to 40 who received the YFV17D yellow fever vaccine. The specimen was PBMCs, collected on the day of the yellow fever booster vaccination.

The CDR3 bases are TGTGCCAGCAGTTACTCGTCTAGCGGGAGAGGGTGGGATACGCAGTATTTT. Amino acids: CASSYSSSGRGWDTQYF. The chain links TRBV6-5 to TRBJ2-3; 10 bases map to TRBD2. The CDR3 consists of 17 residues. With 0 bases clipped from V and 6 bases from J, the junction kept 9 bases outside the gene matches. CDR1 MNHEY and CDR2 SVGAGI come from the germline V gene.